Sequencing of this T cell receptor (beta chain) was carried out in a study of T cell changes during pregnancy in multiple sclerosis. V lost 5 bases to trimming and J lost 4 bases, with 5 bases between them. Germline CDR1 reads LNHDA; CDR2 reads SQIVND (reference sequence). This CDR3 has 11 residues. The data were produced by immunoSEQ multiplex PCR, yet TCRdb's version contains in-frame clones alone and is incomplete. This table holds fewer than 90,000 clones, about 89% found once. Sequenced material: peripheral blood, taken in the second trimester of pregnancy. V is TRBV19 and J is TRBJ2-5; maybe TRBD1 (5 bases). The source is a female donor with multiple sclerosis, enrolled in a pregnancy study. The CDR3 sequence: CASSQGETQYF. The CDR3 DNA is TGTGCCAGTAGTCAGGGAGAGACCCAGTACTTC. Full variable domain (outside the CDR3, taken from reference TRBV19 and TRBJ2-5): DGGITQSPKYLFRKEGQNVTLSCEQNLNHDAMYWYRQDPGQGLRLIYYSQIVNDFQKGDIAEGYSVSREKKESFPLTVTSAQKNPTAFYLCASSQGETQYFGPGTRLLVL.